These 10 T cell receptor beta chains originate from one sample sequenced in a study of shared clonotypes between healthy human individuals. Sequencing used immunoSEQ multiplex PCR; TCRdb keeps in-frame clones, though not all of them. This table holds over 2 million clones, less than 95% found once. Naive CD8 isolation took CD45RO-negative cells positively selected for CCR7 and excluded terminally differentiated effector memory CD45RA+ cells. Material for sequencing was naive CD8+ T cells sorted from blood. These receptor sequences come from a man younger than 35 in good health.

This chain links TRBV11-2 with TRBJ1-1; 8 bases are shared with TRBD1. CDR1 is SGHAT and CDR2 is FQNNGV in the germline V gene. V was clipped by 6 bases and J by 6 bases; unmatched bases: 6. This CDR3 spans 13 amino acids. The CDR3 sequence: CASSPDRVAEAFF. In nucleotides, the CDR3 is TGTGCCAGCAGTCCGGACAGGGTCGCTGAAGCTTTCTTT.

This clone has a single count. The chain is built from TRBV4-3 and TRBJ1-1; D remains unclear. CDR3 length: 15 amino acids. Trimming stripped 1 base from V and 3 bases from J, with 12 bases between. CDR1 LGHNA and CDR2 YSLEER come from the germline V gene. CDR3 sequence (DNA): TGCGCCAGCAGCCAAGTTTATACAGCTGACACTGAAGCTTTCTTT. Its protein product is CASSQVYTADTEAFF.

Here the CDR3 DNA reads TGTGCCAGCAGTGTTTATGCAGATACGCAGTATTTT. Amino acid sequence: CASSVYADTQYF. The V call is TRBV2, the J call TRBJ2-3; D call uncertain. CDR1 and CDR2 from the germline V gene are SNHLY and FYNNEI. This CDR3 spans 12 amino acids. Trimming left V 4 bases short and J 4 bases short, with 6 bases between.

V usage is TRBV29-1 and J usage is TRBJ2-1; no firm D call. The CDR3 is 12 residues long. The V and J ends lost 6 bases and 8 bases respectively, with 14 bases between them. Germline CDR1 and CDR2: SQVTM and ANQGSEA. For the CDR3, the DNA is TGCAGCGTCCGGGCGGACGTCTATGAGCAGTTCTTC. Its translation is CSVRADVYEQFF.

This chain connects TRBV28 to TRBJ1-1; no firm D call. The V end lost 3 bases, the J end lost 4 bases, and 21 bases lay between the germline ends. Per germline, CDR1 MDHEN and CDR2 SYDVKM. This CDR3 contains 17 residues. In DNA form, the CDR3 reads TGTGCCAGCAGTTTTCTCCGGGAGGATTGGGAGAGCACTGAAGCTTTCTTT. This encodes CASSFLREDWESTEAFF.

In the case of this clone: The same CDR3 can be traced to other DNA sequences in this sample. This chain uses TRBV9 with TRBJ2-3; 10 positions match TRBD2. Germline-derived CDR1 and CDR2 are SGDLS and YYNGEE. The trim removed 1 base at V and 0 bases at J, leaving 2 bases unmatched. The CDR3 length is 16 residues. CDR3 residues: CASSVSSGGSTDTQYF. CDR3 bases: TGTGCCAGCAGCGTATCTAGCGGGGGTAGCACAGATACGCAGTATTTT.

Comment on this clone: Other DNA sequences in this specimen translate into the identical CDR3. The J gene is TRBJ1-1, the V gene TRBV13; D remains unclear. The germline gives CDR1 PRHDT, CDR2 FYEKMQ (reference sequence). Between the trimmed V and J ends, which lost 0 bases and 2 bases, there was a span of 4 bases. There are 13 residues in the CDR3. The CDR3 coding sequence is TGTGCCAGCAGCTTAGGCGTAAACACTGAAGCTTTCTTT. This encodes CASSLGVNTEAFF.

This clone showed up just once. This rearrangement joins TRBV28 to TRBJ2-5, with TRBD1 as a possible D gene (5 bases). Germline CDR1 is MDHEN and CDR2 is SYDVKM. Deletions cut 1 base from V and 12 bases from J, with 15 bases between. The CDR3 is 13 residues long. The CDR3, as DNA: TGTGCCAGCAGTTTATTTGCAGGGATGATGAAGTACTTC. It yields the protein CASSLFAGMMKYF. Combining the CDR3 with reference TRBV28 and TRBJ2-5 gives the whole variable domain DVKVTQSSRYLVKRTGEKVFLECVQDMDHENMFWYRQDPGLGLRLIYFSYDVKMKEKGDIPEGYSVSREKKERFSLILESASTNQTSMYLCASSLFAGMMKYFGPGTRLLVL.

The chain carries TRBV5-1 and TRBJ1-1; D is unresolved. V was shortened by 4 bases and J by 0 bases, with 7 bases between the two germline ends. Germline V gene data show CDR1 as SGHRS and CDR2 as YFSETQ. CDR3 length equals 13 residues. CDR3 loop: CASSLTLNTEAFF. The CDR3 region has the DNA TGCGCCAGCAGCCTTACACTGAACACTGAAGCTTTCTTT.

This chain joins TRBV4-1 and TRBJ1-1, with D tentatively TRBD1 (5 bases). Germline V gene sequence: CDR1 MGHRA, CDR2 YSYEKL. The CDR3 is 14 residues long. Trimming shortened V by 1 base and J by 7 bases, and 13 bases separated the two germline ends. The CDR3 bases are TGCGCCAGCAGCCAAGCCCCGGGGGTCTATGAAGCTTTCTTT. Translated: CASSQAPGVYEAFF.